These T cell receptor beta chains were read from a single sample in a study of T cell responses to AZD1222 COVID-19 vaccine. Libraries were prepared by immunoSEQ multiplex PCR; TCRdb keeps only in-frame clonotypes and omits some of them. The sample has 150,000 or so clones; 94% are singletons. The source was peripheral blood, collected on day 0 of AZD1222 vaccination. The receptors here all came from an adult in good health. The CDR3 runs from the conserved cysteine through the conserved F or W. The D gene is left open where the match is weak. Rows give clone size only sometimes, using once, few, many, or a class for an expanded clone.

>15|TRBJ2-7|-|TRBD2|TRBV5-1
TGCGCCAGCAGCTTGGATCTAGCGGGGACGGAGGAGCAGTACTTC
CASSLDLAGTEEQYF
>14|TRBJ2-5|-|TRBD2|TRBV6-6
TGTGCCAGCAGTTACGCTAGCGGACAAGAGACCCAGTACTTC
CASSYASGQETQYF
>14|TRBJ2-7|-|-|TRBV27
TGTGCCAGCAGTTTATCGAGAGGATCCTACGAGCAGTACTTC
CASSLSRGSYEQYF
>13|TRBJ1-2|-|-|TRBV6-5
TGTGCCAGCACCTCCAGACAGGACGGGAGCTACACCTTC
CASTSRQDGSYTF
>15|TRBJ1-4|-|-|TRBV7-3
TGTGCCAGCAGGTCCGGGGGCCAAACTAATGAAAAACTGTTTTTT
CASRSGGQTNEKLFF
>11|TRBJ1-4|-|-|TRBV12-3/TRBV12-4
TGTGCCAGCAGCTACGGTGAAAAACTGTTTTTT
CASSYGEKLFF
>13|TRBJ1-1|-|-|TRBV12-3/TRBV12-4
TGTGCCAGCAGTCACAAGTTAAACACTGAAGCTTTCTTT
CASSHKLNTEAFF
>15|TRBJ1-3|once|-|TRBV14
TGTGCCAGCAGCCAAGAAGCAGTCTCTGGAAACACCATATATTTT
CASSQEAVSGNTIYF
>11|TRBJ1-2|once|-|TRBV12-3/TRBV12-4
TGTGCCAGCACCTCGGCGGATGGCTACACCTTC
CASTSADGYTF
>15|TRBJ2-7|-|TRBD1|TRBV5-4
TGTGCCAGCAGCCCCCCCGGGACAGCGACCTACGAGCAGTACTTC
CASSPPGTATYEQYF
>17|TRBJ2-2|-|-|TRBV10-2
TGCGCCAGCAGTGAGGCAGCAGGGGTCGCGAACACCGGGGAGCTGTTTTTT
CASSEAAGVANTGELFF
>16|TRBJ1-5|-|TRBD1|TRBV28
TGTGCCAGCAGGGGGACAGGGGGCTCCTTAAATCAGCCCCAGCATTTT
CASRGTGGSLNQPQHF
>17|TRBJ1-2|-|TRBD1|TRBV6-1
TGTGCCAGCAGTGCACAGGGGCCGCGCTATCCTAACTATGGCTACACCTTC
CASSAQGPRYPNYGYTF
>16|TRBJ1-1|-|TRBD1|TRBV18
TGTGCCAGCTCGCCTTACGCGGCGCAGGGGGCTTTGGAAGCTTTCTTT
CASSPYAAQGALEAFF
>16|TRBJ1-3|-|TRBD1|TRBV6-6
TGTGCCAGCAGTAGGGGGACAGCCGACTCTGGAAACACCATATATTTT
CASSRGTADSGNTIYF
>13|TRBJ1-2|-|-|TRBV6-5
TGTGCCAGCACCGGGGGGATTAACTATGGCTACACCTTC
CASTGGINYGYTF
>13|TRBJ2-1|-|-|TRBV21-1
TGTGCCAGCAGCGGCGGGAGAGACAATGAGCAGTTCTTC
CASSGGRDNEQFF
>16|TRBJ1-1|-|-|TRBV15
TGTGCCACCAGCAGAGATGGGGGGGAACAGGGTTGGGTGGCTTTCTTT
CATSRDGGEQGWVAFF
>14|TRBJ2-5|-|-|TRBV6-5
TGTGCCAGCAGTTCTGGAGGGTGGGCAGAGACCCAGTACTTC
CASSSGGWAETQYF
>14|TRBJ2-4|-|-|TRBV19
TGTGCCAGTAGTATAGCCCGGACTTTAGCCATTCAGTACTTC
CASSIARTLAIQYF
>13|TRBJ2-2|-|-|TRBV6-1
TGTGCCAGCAGTGAAACCCCTCCCGGGGAGCTGTTTTTT
CASSETPPGELFF
>11|TRBJ1-2|-|-|TRBV20-1
TGCAGTGTCCCGGGGCCCTATGGCTACACCTTC
CSVPGPYGYTF
>16|TRBJ2-7|few|TRBD1|TRBV5-1
TGCGCCAGCAGCTTGTCTCCGGGACAGGGGGCCTACGAGCAGTACTTC
CASSLSPGQGAYEQYF
>14|TRBJ2-1|-|-|TRBV3-1/TRBV3-2
TGTGCCAGCAGCCTCCTTCCCGGGGGCAATGAGCAGTTCTTC
CASSLLPGGNEQFF
>15|TRBJ1-3|-|-|TRBV2
TGTGCCAGCAGTTTGGAACGCATCTCTGGAAACACCATATATTTT
CASSLERISGNTIYF
>13|TRBJ1-1|-|-|TRBV12-3/TRBV12-4
TGTGCCAGCAGTTTGGGCAGGGGCACTGAAGCTTTCTTT
CASSLGRGTEAFF
>12|TRBJ1-2|-|-|TRBV12-3/TRBV12-4
TGTGCCACTACCGGGACGTACTATGGCTACACCTTT
CATTGTYYGYTF
>13|TRBJ2-7|-|-|TRBV2
TGTGCCAGGGGGGCAGGGCTTGGGTACGAGCAGTACTTC
CARGAGLGYEQYF
>11|TRBJ2-7|-|-|TRBV28
TGTGCCAGTAATAAGTACTACGAGCAGTACTTC
CASNKYYEQYF
>13|TRBJ2-3|-|-|TRBV19
TGTGCCAGTAGTCAGGTAGACACGGATACGCAGTATTTT
CASSQVDTDTQYF
>16|TRBJ1-3|-|TRBD1|TRBV5-1
TGCGCCAGCAGCCCACAGGGGCCGAGCTCTGGAAACACCATATATTTT
CASSPQGPSSGNTIYF
>14|TRBJ2-7|-|-|TRBV4-1
TGCGCCAGCAGCCTCCTAGAGGGCCCGTACGAGCAGTACTTC
CASSLLEGPYEQYF
>12|TRBJ1-6|-|-|TRBV6-1
TGTGCCAGCAGTGAACAACATCCTCCCCTCCACTTT
CASSEQHPPLHF
>15|TRBJ1-5|-|-|TRBV28
TGTGCCAGCAGATACAGGGCCGGGAGCAATCAGCCCCAGCATTTT
CASRYRAGSNQPQHF
>15|TRBJ2-1|-|-|TRBV19
TGTGCCAGTAGTATAGGCCATAGCTCCTACAATGAGCAGTTCTTC
CASSIGHSSYNEQFF
>15|TRBJ2-2|-|-|TRBV6-5
TGTGCCAGCAGTTATGAAACAGGGAGCACCGGGGAGCTGTTTTTT
CASSYETGSTGELFF
>13|TRBJ2-5|-|-|TRBV6-1
TGTGCCAGCAGTGAAAGAAGGGACGAGACCCAGTACTTC
CASSERRDETQYF
>15|TRBJ2-1|-|-|TRBV12-5
TGTGCTAGTGGTTTGGGGGGGAGGACGATCCATGAGCAGTTCTTC
CASGLGGRTIHEQFF
>14|TRBJ1-1|-|-|TRBV19
TGTGCCAGTAGTATAGGGATCCTCGGGGGCGAAGCTTTCTTT
CASSIGILGGEAFF
>13|TRBJ1-1|-|-|TRBV7-2
TGTGCCAGCAGCTCCCGAGCGGGAGCTGAAGCTTTCTTT
CASSSRAGAEAFF
>13|TRBJ1-4|-|-|TRBV12-3/TRBV12-4
TGTGCCAGCAGCAAGGACTATAATGAAAAACTGTTTTTT
CASSKDYNEKLFF
>14|TRBJ1-2|-|-|TRBV19
TGTGCCAGTCTTGACAGGTCCGGTCTACATGGCTACACCTTC
CASLDRSGLHGYTF
>13|TRBJ1-4|-|TRBD1|TRBV29-1
TGCAGCGTGAGCCGGGACAGTAATGAAAAACTGTTTTTT
CSVSRDSNEKLFF
>13|TRBJ1-6|-|-|TRBV28
TGTGCCAGCAGTTCACCGGGACGATCACCCCTCCACTTT
CASSSPGRSPLHF
>14|TRBJ1-6|-|TRBD1|TRBV27
TGTGCCAGCAGTACCGGGACAGGGGTCTCACCCCTCCACTTT
CASSTGTGVSPLHF
>13|TRBJ1-5|-|-|TRBV7-9
TGTGCCAGCAGCTTTGGTCGAGGTCAGCCCCAGCATTTT
CASSFGRGQPQHF
>13|TRBJ2-7|once|-|TRBV6-5
TGTGCCAGCAGTTACTCGTGGAGCCACGAGCAGTACTTC
CASSYSWSHEQYF
>12|TRBJ2-3|-|-|TRBV5-4
TGTGCCAGCGGGAGCGGCACAGATACGCAGTATTTT
CASGSGTDTQYF
>10|TRBJ2-7|-|TRBD2|TRBV2
TGTGCCAGTTCGGGGGGCGAGCAGTACTTC
CASSGGEQYF
>14|TRBJ1-2|-|-|TRBV28
TGTGCCAGCAGGGGTGTCAAATCCCCATATGGCTACACCTTC
CASRGVKSPYGYTF
>17|TRBJ2-7|-|TRBD1|TRBV13
TGTGCCAGCAGCTTCACCGGACGGGACAGCCCGGACTACGAGCAGTACTTC
CASSFTGRDSPDYEQYF
>17|TRBJ1-6|-|-|TRBV28
TGTGCCAGCACCTATAGTTCCGGGGCCGGGTTGAATTCACCCCTCCACTTT
CASTYSSGAGLNSPLHF
>15|TRBJ2-3|-|-|TRBV7-3
TGTGCCAGCAGCTTAAATCGGGTCACCACAGATACGCAGTATTTT
CASSLNRVTTDTQYF
>15|TRBJ2-7|-|TRBD2|TRBV4-1
TGCGCCAGCAGCCAGTCTCTGGGACTAGCCTACGAGCAGTACTTC
CASSQSLGLAYEQYF
>13|TRBJ1-1|once|-|TRBV11-3
TGTGCCAGCAGTTTTCAAACTAAAGGTGAAGCTTTCTTT
CASSFQTKGEAFF
>14|TRBJ1-1|-|-|TRBV2
TGTGCCAGCAGTGCTTACATACTGAACACTGAAGCTTTCTTT
CASSAYILNTEAFF
>13|TRBJ2-2|-|-|TRBV18
TGTGCCAGCTCACCAGGGTACACCGGGGAGCTGTTTTTT
CASSPGYTGELFF